This T cell receptor (beta chain) appears in the sequencing data of a study of cytotoxic CD8 clonotypes in ibrutinib-treated CLL. Study as a whole: The patients, roughly twelve relapsed/refractory and roughly 15 treatment-naive, included about 18 who were IGHV unmutated.

Generated by immunoSEQ multiplex PCR, the TCRdb table keeps only in-frame clones and is missing some. The sample has more than 300,000 clones; around four fifths are singletons. This clone showed up just once. This material consisted of PBMCs, taken before ibrutinib treatment. The receptor was derived from a human donor with chronic lymphocytic leukemia.

The CDR3 region is CASTVMNEKLFF. CDR3 DNA sequence: TGTGCCAGCACAGTCATGAATGAAAAACTGTTTTTT. The chain couples TRBV6-5 to TRBJ1-4; no definite D call. The germline V gene encodes CDR1 MNHEY and CDR2 SVGAGI. The V end was cut by 7 bases, the J end by 5 bases, with 8 bases between. The CDR3 sequence is 12 residues long.